Sequencing of this T cell receptor beta chain was carried out in a study of blood T cell repertoires in COVID-19. Overall study: Acute and convalescent COVID-19 specimens originated in the United States, Italy and Spain. Nucleic acid was either cDNA or gDNA, and it came from T cells, B-cell-depleted T cells, or PBMCs.

The CDR3 loop spans 13 amino acids. Trimming took off 3 bases at V and 0 bases at J, with 3 bases between the two ends. Per the original methods: Reference gene primer amplification gave nucleated cell count estimates. The data were produced by immunoSEQ multiplex PCR, yet TCRdb's version contains in-frame clones alone and is incomplete. V, J and clone size are taken as reported in that table, and D and trimming were inferred from the DNA itself. The sample has roughly 100,000 clones, 75% to 90% seen once. Material for sequencing was peripheral blood. The chain employs TRBV12-3 or TRBV12-4 and TRBJ1-3; D uncertain. The sequence came from a woman in her 70s with acute or convalescent COVID-19. The CDR3 nucleotides read TGTGCCAGCAGTTTCAGCTCTGGAAACACCATATATTTT. As protein: CASSFSSGNTIYF.